The text below deals with one TCR beta chain. Its antigen is undetermined. The PCR ran on 60 Vbeta and 13 Jbeta primers. The table came from immunoSEQ multiplex PCR; TCRdb's copy has only in-frame clones and leaves some out. With around 110,000 clones in the sample, the ten largest clones hold about 6.8%. This record belongs to a study of cytomegalovirus exposure and HLA in healthy donors. V lost 2 bases to trimming and J lost 2 bases; unmatched junction nucleotides: 4. CDR1 and CDR2 (germline): SGHNT, YYREEE (reference sequence). The CDR3 extends over 15 amino acids. Study-level results: Rates of TCR association differed by HLA locus in a later analysis, with DRB1 highest and HLA-C lowest. Solely CMV serostatus was available to characterize immune exposure. CMV antigen specificity of a few CMV-associated chains was confirmed in vitro. Roughly uniform sequencing depth across donors was assumed, possibly incorrectly.

The chain joins TRBV5-4 to TRBJ2-3, with 8 bases identical to TRBD2. The TCR sequence derives from a middle-aged man in good health and CMV-seropositive. Sample: PBMCs. CDR3 sequence: CASSFAGGATDTQYF. CDR3 DNA: TGTGCCAGCAGCTTTGCGGGAGGAGCCACAGATACGCAGTATTTT.